A single sample gave rise to the 19 T cell receptor beta chains below, sequenced in a study of cytomegalovirus exposure and HLA in healthy donors. Researchers ran the PCR with 60 Vbeta and 13 Jbeta primers. Assay used: immunoSEQ multiplex PCR; TCRdb lists only in-frame clones, some missing. Among some 150,000 clones, around 76% were seen once, and the ten largest hold 2.5% to 3.5%. The source material was PBMCs. These receptor sequences come from a male donor in good health and CMV-seronegative.

This clone was recorded once. The chain combines TRBV27 with TRBJ1-1, with a weak D call TRBD1 (6 bases). The CDR3 loop spans 19 amino acids. In germline, CDR1 is MNHEY, CDR2 SMNVEV (reference sequence). V gave up 0 bases and J gave up 1 base, with 21 bases separating them. This CDR3 reads CASSLSILTGELRNTEAFF. CDR3 bases: TGTGCCAGCAGTTTATCGATTTTGACAGGCGAACTACGGAACACTGAAGCTTTCTTT.

The chain combines TRBV5-4 with TRBJ2-1, with 9 bases that match TRBD2. Looked up from germline, CDR1 is SGHNT and CDR2 is YYREEE (reference sequence). V was pared by 10 bases and J by 4 bases, with 12 bases of the junction left unmatched. The CDR3 sequence is 15 residues long. CDR3 in amino acids: CAGGLRGGPYNEQFF. The CDR3 DNA reads TGTGCCGGAGGCCTGCGGGGGGGACCGTACAATGAGCAGTTCTTC.

This sequence joins TRBV4-3 and TRBJ1-1; D call uncertain. In germline, CDR1 is LGHNA, CDR2 YSLEER. The CDR3 runs 15 residues. V lost 0 bases, J lost 0 bases, and 8 bases lay in between. The CDR3 reads CASSQEPSVNTEAFF. The CDR3 bases are TGCGCCAGCAGCCAAGAGCCTAGCGTGAACACTGAAGCTTTCTTT.

The CDR3 reads CASSAGRTGGEAFF. CDR3 bases: TGTGCCAGCAGCGCGGGCCGAACAGGGGGTGAAGCTTTCTTT. This rearrangement joins TRBV11-3 to TRBJ1-1; 8 nucleotides align to TRBD1. V was pared by 5 bases and J by 7 bases, with 9 bases of the junction left unmatched. This CDR3 region has 14 residues. Germline V CDR1 and CDR2: SGHNT, YENEEA.

The CDR3: CSVVEVVSYEQYF. CDR3 DNA sequence: TGCAGCGTTGTTGAGGTGGTCTCCTACGAGCAGTACTTC. The chain couples TRBV29-1 to TRBJ2-7; no clear D gene. The V gene's germline CDR1 is SQVTM and CDR2 ANQGSEA. Deletions cut 4 bases from V and 0 bases from J, with 10 bases between. This CDR3 is 13 amino acids long.

This chain joins TRBV6-5 and TRBJ2-7; D is perhaps TRBD1 (6 bases). Trimming stripped 6 bases from V and 3 bases from J, with 15 bases between. The CDR3 has 14 amino acids. Germline V gives CDR1 MNHEY, CDR2 SVGAGI. The CDR3 here is CASRPQGQGYEQYF. The DNA for the CDR3 is TGTGCCAGCAGGCCACAGGGCCAAGGCTACGAGCAGTACTTC.

The rearrangement uses TRBV5-1 and TRBJ2-5; a weak D match, TRBD2 (7 bases). Germline assignment: CDR1 SGHRS and CDR2 YFSETQ. CDR3 length: 15 amino acids. V lost 0 bases to trimming and J lost 5 bases, with 14 bases between them. For the CDR3, the DNA is TGCGCCAGCAGCTTGGTTGTGGGGGGGCTGGAGACCCAGTACTTC. This translates into CASSLVVGGLETQYF.

This clone turned up a few times. This rearrangement joins TRBV5-4 to TRBJ1-2; 7 bases map to TRBD1. CDR3 length: 16 amino acids. Germline assignment: CDR1 SGHNT and CDR2 YYREEE (reference sequence). The V segment lost 3 bases and the J segment 5 bases; nucleotides outside the gene matches: 13. The DNA for the CDR3 is TGTGCCAGCAGCTCCTTCCGACAGGGTGGGAGTTATGGCTACACCTTC. It is translated as CASSSFRQGGSYGYTF. The entire variable domain, with the rest obtained from reference TRBV5-4 and TRBJ1-2, is as follows: ETGVTQSPTHLIKTRGQQVTLRCSSQSGHNTVSWYQQALGQGPQFIFQYYREEENGRGNFPPRFSGLQFPNYSSELNVNALELDDSALYLCASSSFRQGGSYGYTFGSGTRLTVV.

As to this clone: A read error may produce the germline difference seen at one junction end. The gene calls are TRBV15 and TRBJ1-2; the match to TRBD1 covers 8 bases. Germline V gene lookup returns CDR1 LNHNV and CDR2 YYDKDF (reference sequence). CDR3 size: 14 residues. The CDR3 DNA sequence: TGTGCCACCAGCCGTGACAGGGCTTCAGGGGGCTACCCCTTC. Protein product: CATSRDRASGGYPF.

The genes are TRBV7-9 and TRBJ2-7, with D maybe TRBD2 (5 bases). Germline V gives CDR1 SEHNR, CDR2 FQNEAQ (reference sequence). V was trimmed by 3 bases and J by 7 bases, leaving 10 bases between them. The CDR3 is made up of 12 amino acids. The CDR3 DNA reads as TGTGCCAGCAGCTTCGGGGTCCGTGAGCAGTACTTC. It translates to CASSFGVREQYF. The full variable domain, in which reference TRBV7-9 and TRBJ2-7 provide the parts outside the CDR3, is DTGVSQNPRHKITKRGQNVTFRCDPISEHNRLYWYRQTLGQGPEFLTYFQNEAQLEKSRLLSDRFSAERPKGSFSTLEIQRTEQGDSAMYLCASSFGVREQYFGPGTRLTVT.

The chain joins TRBV5-1 to TRBJ1-1; TRBD1 might be the D (6 bases). Deletions cut 1 base from V and 0 bases from J, with 10 bases between. This CDR3 region has 15 residues. Germline CDR1 reads SGHRS; CDR2 reads YFSETQ. CDR3 region: CASSLLQGMNTEAFF. The CDR3 region has the DNA TGCGCCAGCAGCTTGCTGCAGGGGATGAACACTGAAGCTTTCTTT.

The chain uses TRBV27 and TRBJ1-1, with D tentatively TRBD1 (5 bases). Per the germline V gene, CDR1 is MNHEY and CDR2 is SMNVEV (reference sequence). V shed 3 bases and J shed 2 bases, with 13 bases lying between them. This CDR3 comprises 15 residues. CDR3 residues: CASSFQGSRNTEAFF. CDR3 DNA: TGTGCCAGCAGTTTCCAGGGTTCCCGAAACACTGAAGCTTTCTTT.

This clone has a handful of counts. This chain links TRBV25-1 with TRBJ1-2; TRBD1 is a possible D gene (5 bases). CDR1 and CDR2 from the germline V gene are MGHDK and SYGVNS. The length of the CDR3 is 15 residues. V was clipped by 3 bases and J by 5 bases, with 16 bases between them. The CDR3 coding sequence is TGTGCCAGCAGTGAGCTGCAGGGCGCAAGATATGGCTACACCTTC. Amino acid sequence: CASSELQGARYGYTF.

The rearrangement links TRBV7-8 to TRBJ2-2; the D gene is possibly TRBD2 (5 bases). The CDR3 is 15 residues long. Germline lookup yields CDR1 SGHVS and CDR2 FQNEAQ. V was pared by 7 bases and J by 4 bases, with 16 bases between. The CDR3: CASTSKGVVTGELFF. The CDR3 coding sequence is TGTGCCAGCACCTCTAAGGGAGTTGTCACCGGGGAGCTGTTTTTT.

The chain links TRBV7-6 to TRBJ1-5; D remains unclear. Germline CDR1 SGHVS, CDR2 FNYEAQ. V was trimmed by 10 bases and J by 4 bases, leaving 17 bases between them. The CDR3 spans 14 residues. This CDR3 is CATALGQANQPQHF. The DNA of the CDR3 is TGTGCCACCGCCCTTGGGCAGGCTAATCAGCCCCAGCATTTT.

CDR3 sequence: CASRAVTSGGAGQYF. DNA for the CDR3: TGTGCCAGCAGGGCTGTCACTAGCGGGGGGGCCGGGCAGTACTTC. This chain uses TRBV2 with TRBJ2-7, with TRBD2 identical over 13 bases. V lost 6 bases to trimming and J lost 9 bases; unmatched junction nucleotides: 11. Germline V CDR1 and CDR2: SNHLY, FYNNEI. CDR3 length equals 15 residues.

The chain employs TRBV15 and TRBJ1-1; tentatively, D is TRBD1 (5 bases). This CDR3 region has 15 residues. Germline-derived CDR1 and CDR2 are LNHNV and YYDKDF (reference sequence). V was shortened by 0 bases and J by 3 bases, with 11 bases between the two germline ends. CDR3 bases: TGTGCCACCAGCAGAGATCCGGGGGTGGACACTGAAGCTTTCTTT. Amino acid sequence: CATSRDPGVDTEAFF.

This clone was seen once. The CDR3 loop is CASGPGTDTQYF. The CDR3 DNA is TGTGCTAGTGGCCCGGGCACAGATACGCAGTATTTT. The chain uses TRBV12-5 and TRBJ2-3, with D unresolved. This CDR3 region has 12 residues. V dropped 6 bases and J dropped 1 base, with 5 bases sitting between them. Germline CDR1 LGHNT, CDR2 FRNRAP.

V gene TRBV6-4 combines with J gene TRBJ1-1; a weak D match, TRBD1 (5 bases). Germline V gene sequence: CDR1 MRHNA, CDR2 SNTAGT. The CDR3 covers 13 residues. V lost 6 bases and J 1 base, leaving 9 bases between the germline ends. DNA of the CDR3: TGTGCCAGCAGCGCAGACAGGAACACTGAAGCTTTCTTT. Its translation is CASSADRNTEAFF.